The entry that follows covers one T cell receptor beta chain sequence. It has no known antigen specificity. No qualities accompany the bases; no much larger clone lies one base away. These data are taken from a study of shared clonotypes between healthy human individuals (dated by TCRdb to 2020 to 2021). As for the study more broadly: A few men and two women, aged 18 to 49 years, made up the cohort. For each donor, CD4 naive and CD4 memory were each given three plates, CD8 naive was given two plates, and CD8 memory was given one plate. To estimate repertoire size and how much clonotype sharing occurs between individuals, the study deeply sequenced the blood TCR repertoires of five healthy adults. Libraries were prepared and TCR repertoires were sequenced by different laboratories using diverse techniques, in order to increase sequencing depth and limit assay-specific biases. Between about 0.9 and 10 billion PBMCs per donor were obtained by leukapheresis.

Using the deep immunoSEQ assay, TCR CDR3 regions were amplified from genomic DNA by multiplex PCR. Extracted genomic DNA from each cell subset was spread evenly across all wells of several immunoSEQ 96-well plates, with each plate serving as a replicate. For sorted subsets, around 200 ng genomic DNA, equal to tens of thousands of T cell genomes, was loaded into each replicate PCR. Purified libraries were measured with a Qubit 3.0 fluorometer, size-checked on a Bioanalyzer 2100, and measured again with the KAPA Library Quantification kit. Every immunoSEQ 96-well plate was sequenced on a dedicated single-read 150-cycle Illumina NextSeq 550 flow cell. The paper's processing steps were these. The immunoSEQ output contained only junctional sequences without quality scores, so filtering could not match that applied to full-length reads. Sequences were annotated with PyIR, a Python wrapper for IgBLAST v1.9, using IMGT germline references to assign V/J genes and CDR3. Reads were removed for weak V/J assignments (E-value above 1e-6), missing CDR3, stop codons, out-of-frame junctions, or ambiguous translated residues. V3J clonotypes were defined by identical inferred V gene, J gene, and CDR3 amino acid sequence. Percentage overlap between repertoires was computed as shared unique clonotypes divided by the size of the smaller repertoire. Three approaches were used to assess repertoire richness: RTK rarefaction, the Chao1 estimator, and Recon v2.1 estimates of unobserved clonotypes. OLGA was used to compute generation probabilities for all TCRbeta clonotypes that the gDNA method yielded from a few donors. Held by TCRdb, this immuneACCESS table contains in-frame sequences only and omits some clones. Under half of the omission traces to an unresolved V gene where checked; the cause of the rest is unknown. That table supplies the V and J calls and clone size; D and trimming were determined from the DNA. Across this sample there are 600,000 to 800,000 clones, with 72% seen only once. The top ten clones comprise over 1.5% of the sample.

Trimming takes 6 bases from V and 6 bases from J, and the germline ends sit 20 bases apart. From the cysteine through the phenylalanine, the CDR3 covers 16 amino acids. Just CDR3 DNA is preserved here, 48 bases in frame from base 1. CDR1 and CDR2, looked up from the germline V gene (reference sequence), are LNHDA and SQIVND. Overall results and qualifications from the work: The small number of donors limited the genetic and exposure-history diversity represented. Rarefaction of sorted-subset datasets indicated incomplete sequencing despite the large sequencing depth. Sampling was restricted to blood, and TCR repertoires in tissue are likely to differ from TCR repertoires in blood. Pairwise subsampling indicated that sequencing depth was expected to affect the degree of clonotype sharing among donors. Higher generation probabilities were observed for clonotypes shared by all four sorted-subset donors than for non-shared clonotypes. Naive subsets generally had larger estimated clonotype richness than memory subsets. When several donors were compared, the shared fraction of clonotypes was roughly 4.8% for naive CD4, approximately 3.5% for naive CD8, about 2.5% for memory CD4, and around 0.4% for memory CD8.

The donors were healthy, HIV-negative adults with no recently reported acute infections or vaccinations. Every donor was a Caucasian adult living in Nashville, Tennessee, USA. Magnetic negative selection was used to enrich CD4+ T cells, after which naive cells were positively selected on CD45RA and the negative fraction became the memory subset. Blood was collected by leukapheresis, and PBMCs were isolated by Ficoll-Histopaque density gradient centrifugation and then cryopreserved in liquid nitrogen vapor phase. Analytical flow cytometry was used to check the purity and quantity of every magnetically sorted T cell population. Genomic DNA was isolated from each sorted fraction and quantified by UV absorbance on a Nanodrop 2000c.

Sequences were obtained from memory CD4+ T cells sorted from blood. The cell subset or site label, read with the paper, signifies: CD45RA-negative fraction. The source of this sequence is a woman aged 25-40 years in good health. The chain employs TRBV19 and TRBJ2-2; the D gene is perhaps TRBD2, on 5 matching bases. The CDR3 in this case is CASSTPGLLAAGELFF. The DNA sequence is TGTGCCAGTAGCACACCTGGACTGTTAGCCGCCGGGGAGCTGTTTTTT.